A single sample is the source of the 27 T cell receptor beta chains below, sequenced in a study of blood T cell repertoires in COVID-19. Sequencing was performed with immunoSEQ multiplex PCR; in TCRdb, only in-frame clones are kept and a portion is missing. The sample includes some 74,000 clones, 80% of them seen just once. Sequencing used peripheral blood. These TCRs come from a human donor in a cohort sampled during active COVID-19.

The chain uses TRBV7-8 and TRBJ2-5; 11 bases align to TRBD2. The CDR3 totals 16 residues. Germline loops: CDR1 SGHVS, CDR2 FQNEAQ. J lost 0 bases, V lost 6 bases, and 6 bases had no gene match. The CDR3 spells CASRKRTSGYQETQYF. CDR3 nucleotides: TGTGCCAGCAGAAAAAGGACTAGCGGGTACCAAGAGACCCAGTACTTC.

The chain links TRBV5-1 to TRBJ1-1; tentative D call: TRBD1 (5 bases). Germline V gives CDR1 SGHRS, CDR2 YFSETQ. The length of the CDR3 is 13 residues. The V and J ends lost 2 bases and 4 bases respectively, with 9 bases between them. CDR3 nucleotide sequence: TGCGCCAGCAGCTTCTCAGGGCCCACTGAAGCTTTCTTT. Its translation is CASSFSGPTEAFF.

Written as DNA, the CDR3 is TGTGCCAGCTTTCGTGAGCCTACCGGGGAGCTGTTTTTT. It yields the protein CASFREPTGELFF. The chain combines TRBV2 with TRBJ2-2, with D unresolved. This CDR3 comprises 13 residues. Trimming removed 8 bases at V and 5 bases at J, with 12 bases between. Germline CDR1 reads SNHLY; CDR2 reads FYNNEI.

The gene calls are TRBV30 and TRBJ2-2, with a tentative D call TRBD2 (6 bases). The CDR3 consists of 14 residues. The germline V and J ends were trimmed by 4 bases and 2 bases, with 11 bases remaining between them. Germline CDR1 and CDR2: GTSNPN and SVGIG (reference sequence). DNA of the CDR3: TGTGCCTGGAACCGGGGGACTAACACCGGGGAGCTGTTTTTT. Its protein product is CAWNRGTNTGELFF.

The rearrangement uses TRBV5-1 and TRBJ2-2; 7 bases agree with TRBD2. V was pared by 2 bases and J by 5 bases, with 15 bases of the junction left unmatched. This CDR3 has 18 amino acids. Per the germline V gene, CDR1 is SGHRS and CDR2 is YFSETQ. The CDR3 nucleotides read TGCGCCAGCAGCTTACAAACCCCAAGGGCCGGGGGGACCGGGGAGCTGTTTTTT. Translating gives CASSLQTPRAGGTGELFF.

The CDR3 protein is CSASTTATYGYTF. In nucleotides, the CDR3 is TGCAGTGCTAGTACGACCGCGACTTATGGCTACACCTTC. The rearrangement joins TRBV20-1 to TRBJ1-2; no firm D call. V was pared by 3 bases and J by 5 bases, with 13 bases between. CDR1 DFQATT and CDR2 SNEGSKA come from the germline V gene (reference sequence). This CDR3 has 13 amino acids.

The chain carries TRBV9 and TRBJ2-1; D is perhaps TRBD2 (6 bases). CDR3 length equals 14 residues. Trimming removed 0 bases from V and 2 bases from J, with 6 bases in between. Germline assignment: CDR1 SGDLS and CDR2 YYNGEE. The DNA of the CDR3 is TGTGCCAGCAGCGTAGCGGGGGCCTACAATGAGCAGTTCTTC. This translates into CASSVAGAYNEQFF.

This chain connects TRBV7-3 to TRBJ2-2, with D uncertain. Germline V gene sequence: CDR1 SGHTA, CDR2 FQGTGA. The V end lost 3 bases, the J end lost 5 bases, and 7 bases lay between the germline ends. The length of the CDR3 is 13 residues. The chain's CDR3 is CASSLVRTGELFF. In DNA form, the CDR3 reads TGTGCCAGCAGCTTGGTTCGGACCGGGGAGCTGTTTTTT.

The V and J genes are TRBV6-6 and TRBJ1-3, with 7 bases lining up with TRBD1. After removal of 2 bases from V and 3 bases from J, the junction contained 4 bases not matched to a gene. This CDR3 has 15 amino acids. CDR1 is MNHNY, CDR2 SVGAGI, per germline (reference sequence). CDR3 DNA: TGTGCCAGCAGTTACATCAGGGGGAATGGAAACACCATATATTTT. As protein: CASSYIRGNGNTIYF.

The chain joins TRBV30 to TRBJ1-1; D possibly corresponds to TRBD1 (5 bases). Germline CDR1 GTSNPN, CDR2 SVGIG (reference sequence). V lost 6 bases, J lost 4 bases, and 18 bases lay in between. This CDR3 has 14 amino acids. CDR3 sequence reads: CACVFGGLGTEAFF. DNA of the CDR3: TGTGCCTGTGTGTTCGGGGGGTTGGGCACTGAAGCTTTCTTT.

The V gene is TRBV19, the J gene TRBJ1-2; a possible D gene is TRBD1 (5 bases). The germline V and J ends were trimmed by 5 bases and 4 bases, with 11 bases remaining between them. Germline assignment: CDR1 LNHDA and CDR2 SQIVND (reference sequence). The CDR3 loop spans 13 amino acids. In DNA, the CDR3 is TGTGCCAGTAGTCGAGACAGCGTCTATGGCTACACCTTC. Its translation: CASSRDSVYGYTF.

This clone was observed once. CDR3 residues: CASSAMSQGGRYGYTF. The CDR3 DNA follows: TGTGCCAGCAGCGCAATGAGCCAGGGGGGCCGCTATGGCTACACCTTC. The gene calls are TRBV9 and TRBJ1-2, with TRBD1 matching over 7 bases. Per the germline V gene, CDR1 is SGDLS and CDR2 is YYNGEE. The CDR3 consists of 16 residues. V was pared by 3 bases and J by 4 bases, with 12 bases of the junction left unmatched.

This chain uses TRBV18 with TRBJ2-7; a possible D gene is TRBD1 (5 bases). The V gene lost 0 bases and the J gene lost 3 bases, with 9 bases spanning the gap. The CDR3 is made up of 14 amino acids. From germline, CDR1 is KGHSH and CDR2 LQKENI. The CDR3, as DNA: TGTGCCAGCTCACCACCAACAGGTTTCTACGAGCAGTACTTC. This translates into CASSPPTGFYEQYF.

The V gene is TRBV28, the J gene TRBJ1-2; maybe TRBD1 (5 bases). Germline values: CDR1 MDHEN, CDR2 SYDVKM. V was clipped by 3 bases and J by 6 bases, with 11 bases between them. CDR3 length: 13 residues. The CDR3 spells CASSFGAGNGYTF. CDR3 bases: TGTGCCAGCAGTTTCGGGGCGGGAAATGGCTACACCTTC.

The chain is built from TRBV11-3 and TRBJ1-1, with D unclear. CDR1 and CDR2 from the germline V gene are SGHNT and YENEEA. The CDR3 sequence is 14 residues long. Trimming took 2 bases from V and 4 from J, leaving 11 bases between them. The DNA for the CDR3 is TGTGCCAGCAGCTTAACGGGATCGGGCACTGAAGCTTTCTTT. Amino acids: CASSLTGSGTEAFF.

This chain's CDR3 is CAWSVGLGQGVEQYF. In DNA form, the CDR3 reads TGTGCCTGGAGTGTAGGGTTGGGACAGGGGGTTGAGCAGTACTTC. V gene TRBV30 combines with J gene TRBJ2-7; 11 bases are shared with TRBD1. V trimming: 0 bases; J trimming: 7 bases; junction bases outside the gene matches: 8. Germline CDR1 reads GTSNPN; CDR2 reads SVGIG (reference sequence). The CDR3 spans 15 residues. The full variable domain, its missing parts supplied by reference TRBV30 and TRBJ2-7, is SQTIHQWPATLVQPVGSPLSLECTVEGTSNPNLYWYRQAAGRGLQLLFYSVGIGQISSEVPQNLSASRPQDRQFILSSKKLLLSDSGFYLCAWSVGLGQGVEQYFGPGTRLTVT.

The chain employs TRBV7-9 and TRBJ1-2, with TRBD1 matching over 9 bases. The CDR3 contains 15 residues. Germline V CDR1 and CDR2: SEHNR, FQNEAQ (reference sequence). The junction had 13 bases not matched to a gene; V was cut back by 5 bases and J by 9 bases. The CDR3 reads CASSPQPGTGSRYTF. The DNA of the CDR3 is TGTGCCAGCAGCCCGCAGCCCGGGACAGGGAGTCGCTACACCTTC.

This clone was detected only a few times. The chain recombines TRBV7-2 with TRBJ2-1; 12 positions agree with TRBD2. The length of the CDR3 is 15 residues. Trimming took 1 base from V and 9 from J; bases not matched to a gene: 4. Per the germline V gene, CDR1 is SGHTA and CDR2 is FQGNSA. The CDR3 spells CASSLGLAGGGEQFF. The CDR3 coding sequence is TGTGCCAGCAGCTTAGGGCTAGCGGGAGGGGGTGAGCAGTTCTTC.

V usage is TRBV6-5 and J usage is TRBJ1-5; no firm D call. Germline CDR1 is MNHEY and CDR2 is SVGAGI. This CDR3 contains 12 residues. V lost 2 bases, J lost 9 bases, and 8 bases lay in between. This chain's CDR3 is CASSYVGGPQHF. CDR3 nucleotide sequence: TGTGCCAGCAGTTACGTGGGAGGGCCCCAGCATTTT.

The genes are TRBV12-3 or TRBV12-4 and TRBJ1-2, with TRBD1 matching 8 bases. The CDR3 is 12 amino acids. V dropped 8 bases and J dropped 10; count of bases not matched to a gene: 9. The CDR3: CASGQGSSVYTF. CDR3 DNA sequence: TGTGCCAGCGGACAGGGTTCTTCTGTCTACACCTTC.

The J gene is TRBJ1-1, the V gene TRBV10-3; no firm D call. This CDR3 has 14 residues. Germline lookup yields CDR1 ENHRY and CDR2 SYGVKD. Trimming pared 4 bases from V and 6 bases from J, leaving 15 bases between. The CDR3 coding sequence is TGTGCCATCAGTGGGAACAGCCATTTGGCTGAAGCTTTCTTT. Translating it yields CAISGNSHLAEAFF.

In this sample, this clone turned up a few times. The chain has TRBV7-9 and TRBJ1-1; D gene uncertain. The CDR3 covers 12 residues. Germline-derived CDR1 and CDR2 are SEHNR and FQNEAQ (reference sequence). V was pared by 0 bases and J by 6 bases, with 5 bases between. In nucleotides, the CDR3 is TGTGCCAGCAGCTTAGCGGGCGCTGAAGCTTTCTTT. It is translated as CASSLAGAEAFF.

The chain joins TRBV9 to TRBJ1-1; no reliable D call. Trimming took off 0 bases at V and 3 bases at J, with 15 bases between the two ends. The CDR3 has 16 amino acids. In germline, CDR1 is SGDLS, CDR2 YYNGEE. The CDR3 region has the DNA TGTGCCAGCAGCGTAGACCCGGGAGGGTCGGACACTGAAGCTTTCTTT. This translates into CASSVDPGGSDTEAFF. Drawing the rest from reference TRBV9 and TRBJ1-1, the complete variable domain is DSGVTQTPKHLITATGQRVTLRCSPRSGDLSVYWYQQSLDQGLQFLIQYYNGEERAKGNILERFSAQQFPDLHSELNLSSLELGDSALYFCASSVDPGGSDTEAFFGQGTRLTVV.

The chain uses TRBV11-2 and TRBJ2-7; tentatively, D is TRBD2 (7 bases). CDR1 is SGHAT and CDR2 is FQNNGV in the germline V gene. V gave up 1 base and J gave up 5 bases, with 18 bases separating them. The CDR3 totals 16 residues. The CDR3, as DNA: TGTGCCAGCAGCTTAGGGCCAAGATCGGGGGGCGACGAGCAGTACGTC. Residues: CASSLGPRSGGDEQYV.

The chain links TRBV3-1 (or the pseudogene TRBV3-2) to TRBJ2-2, with 7 bases identical to TRBD2. V shed 1 base and J 4 bases; nucleotides not matched to a gene: 9. This CDR3 has 17 amino acids. The germline CDR1 and CDR2 sequences are LGHDT and YNNKEL (reference sequence). The CDR3 loop is CASSQGGRGTRTGELFF. The CDR3 DNA is TGTGCCAGCAGCCAAGGAGGGCGGGGGACCCGCACCGGGGAGCTGTTTTTT.

This clone was detected a few times. The chain carries TRBV27 and TRBJ2-3, with 7 nucleotides matching TRBD2. The V gene's germline CDR1 is MNHEY and CDR2 SMNVEV (reference sequence). The J segment lost 2 bases and the V segment lost 11 bases, leaving 13 bases of the junction unmatched. This CDR3 is 15 amino acids long. The CDR3 here is CAPSLPAGTTDTQYF. CDR3 coding DNA: TGTGCCCCCAGTTTACCAGCGGGGACCACAGATACGCAGTATTTT.

CDR3 coding DNA: TGTGCCAGTAGTATGCGGGACAGGGTTTTGCCTGAAGCTTTCTTT. Translation gives CASSMRDRVLPEAFF. J is TRBJ1-1 and V is TRBV19; 9 positions match TRBD1. This CDR3 has 15 amino acids. The junction had 8 bases not matched to a gene; V was cut back by 3 bases and J by 6 bases. Germline V gene lookup returns CDR1 LNHDA and CDR2 SQIVND (reference sequence).